These 32 T cell receptor beta chains originate from one sample sequenced in a study of T-cell memory formation after mild COVID-19. TCRdb ran MiXCR on the 5' RACE reads and lists one entry per CDR3 protein. The sample consists of 300,000 to 350,000 distinct CDR3 sequences, 15% to 20% of them appearing once. Specimen: PBMCs or a T cell subset sorted from them (not recorded which). Receptors originate from a young man who had mild COVID-19 (a few samples of this study predate the infection). Cell type and time point are not known.

V and J are TRBV6-5 and TRBJ1-5, with 7 bases that match TRBD1. J was trimmed by 0 bases and V by 9 bases; bases with no gene match: 8. Germline V gene lookup returns CDR1 MNHEY and CDR2 SVGAGI. This CDR3 comprises 15 residues. The CDR3 loop reads CARFWGQNSNQPQHF. CDR3 DNA sequence: TGTGCCAGATTCTGGGGACAGAATAGCAATCAGCCCCAGCATTTT.

This clonotype was observed a few times. The chain carries TRBV27 and TRBJ1-6; D is ambiguous. The CDR3 has 13 residues. Germline CDR1 and CDR2: MNHEY and SMNVEV (reference sequence). Trimming pared 8 bases from V and 8 bases from J, leaving 13 bases between. The CDR3 DNA reads as TGTGCCAGCGGCCGTAATGGGGATTCACCCCTCCACTTT. This encodes CASGRNGDSPLHF.

A single count supports this clonotype. The gene calls are TRBV5-1 and TRBJ2-3, with D perhaps matching TRBD1 (5 bases). Germline lookup yields CDR1 SGHRS and CDR2 YFSETQ. The CDR3 runs to 12 residues. Trimming removed 7 bases from V and 6 bases from J, with 12 bases in between. The chain's CDR3 is CASRVRGDTQYF. As DNA, the CDR3 is TGCGCCAGCCGCGTAAGGGGTGATACGCAGTATTTT.

V is TRBV27 and J is TRBJ2-7, with 10 positions matching TRBD1. Germline V gene sequence: CDR1 MNHEY, CDR2 SMNVEV (reference sequence). The length of the CDR3 is 13 residues. Trimming removed 6 bases from V and 6 bases from J; junction bases left unmatched: 5. The CDR3, as DNA: TGTGCCAGCAGAGACAGGGGGCGGTTCGAGCAGTACTTC. Protein product: CASRDRGRFEQYF.

In DNA form, the CDR3 reads TGTGCCAGCAGTCCAGGGGGCGACGCACCCACCTTC. Amino acids: CASSPGGDAPTF. The chain carries TRBV2 and TRBJ1-2; the match to TRBD1 covers 8 bases. The germline gives CDR1 SNHLY, CDR2 FYNNEI. The V segment lost 5 bases and the J segment 13 bases; nucleotides outside the gene matches: 9. The CDR3 extends over 12 amino acids. Together with reference TRBV2 and TRBJ1-2, the CDR3 gives the full variable domain: EPEVTQTPSHQVTQMGQEVILRCVPISNHLYFYWYRQILGQKVEFLVSFYNNEISEKSEIFDDQFSVERPDGSNFTLKIRSTKLEDSAMYFCASSPGGDAPTFGSGTRLTVV.

This rearrangement joins TRBV11-3 to TRBJ1-1, with a weak D call TRBD1 (5 bases). CDR3 length: 13 residues. CDR1 SGHNT and CDR2 YENEEA come from the germline V gene. Trimming removed 8 bases from V and 4 bases from J, with 14 bases in between. The CDR3 bases are TGTGCCAGCTCTAATGAGAGGGGCACTGAAGCTTTCTTT. It translates to CASSNERGTEAFF. The whole variable domain, remainder taken from reference TRBV11-3 and TRBJ1-1, is EAGVVQSPRYKIIEKKQPVAFWCNPISGHNTLYWYLQNLGQGPELLIRYENEEAVDDSQLPKDRFSAERLKGVDSTLKIQPAELGDSAVYLCASSNERGTEAFFGQGTRLTVV.

This chain connects TRBV7-2 to TRBJ2-2; maybe TRBD2 (5 bases). From germline, CDR1 is SGHTA and CDR2 FQGNSA. This CDR3 spans 14 amino acids. V dropped 1 base and J dropped 6 bases, with 9 bases sitting between them. In nucleotides, the CDR3 is TGTGCCAGCAGCTTAGTCGTGGAGGCCGGGGAGCTGTTTTTT. This codes for CASSLVVEAGELFF. The entire variable domain, with the rest obtained from reference TRBV7-2 and TRBJ2-2, is as follows: GAGVSQSPSNKVTEKGKDVELRCDPISGHTALYWYRQSLGQGLEFLIYFQGNSAPDKSGLPSDRFSAERTGGSVSTLTIQRTQQEDSAVYLCASSLVVEAGELFFGEGSRLTVL.

This clonotype was seen only a few times. The J gene is TRBJ2-4, the V gene TRBV20-1; D is tentatively TRBD1 or TRBD2 (6 bases each). From germline, CDR1 is DFQATT and CDR2 SNEGSKA (reference sequence). This CDR3 region has 14 residues. V lost 2 bases and J lost 7, with 15 bases in between. In DNA, the CDR3 is TGCAGTGCTAGAAGAAGGGGGGCGGGGAACATTCAGTACTTC. Amino acids: CSARRRGAGNIQYF.

This rearrangement joins TRBV10-3 to TRBJ2-5, with 10 bases that match TRBD2. The germline gives CDR1 ENHRY, CDR2 SYGVKD. The CDR3 spans 15 residues. J was trimmed by 5 bases and V by 4 bases; bases with no gene match: 7. The CDR3: CAISGQRGGLETQYF. The CDR3 bases are TGTGCCATCAGTGGCCAGCGGGGGGGCCTGGAGACCCAGTACTTC.

The chain combines TRBV27 with TRBJ2-1, with D unresolved. Trimming left V 3 bases short and J 2 bases short, with 14 bases between. Germline CDR1 is MNHEY and CDR2 is SMNVEV (reference sequence). This CDR3 region has 16 residues. CDR3 in amino acids: CASSFRADRPYNEQFF. Here the CDR3 DNA reads TGTGCCAGCAGTTTCCGGGCGGATCGACCCTACAATGAGCAGTTCTTC.

The rearrangement joins TRBV21-1 to TRBJ2-3. TRBV21-1 is given as a pseudogene. The CDR3 runs 13 residues. In DNA, the CDR3 is TGTGCCAGCAGCAAATCCAGCACAGATACGCAGTATTTT. Its translation is CASSKSSTDTQYF.

V usage is TRBV7-3 and J usage is TRBJ1-6; D call uncertain. CDR1 SGHTA and CDR2 FQGTGA come from the germline V gene. V gave up 0 bases and J gave up 6 bases, with 3 bases separating them. The CDR3 has 13 residues. The CDR3 spells CASSLTVNSPLHF. Written as DNA, the CDR3 is TGTGCCAGCAGCTTAACGGTTAATTCACCCCTCCACTTT.

This clonotype came up many times. The chain recombines TRBV7-2 with TRBJ2-7, with D perhaps TRBD1 or TRBD2 (5 bases each). The CDR3 has 14 amino acids. CDR1 SGHTA and CDR2 FQGNSA come from the germline V gene. V was trimmed by 3 bases and J by 9 bases, leaving 18 bases between them. The DNA of the CDR3 is TGTGCCAGCAGCTTCGAGAGGGGATTTACGATGCAGTACTTC. Translating it yields CASSFERGFTMQYF.

This chain links TRBV15 with TRBJ1-2; D gene uncertain. CDR1 and CDR2 from the germline V gene are LNHNV and YYDKDF (reference sequence). V lost 6 bases, J lost 6 bases, and 17 bases lay in between. The CDR3 runs 14 residues. CDR3: CATRTTSRWDGYTF. DNA for the CDR3: TGTGCCACCAGGACTACAAGTCGTTGGGATGGCTACACCTTC.

This clonotype was seen repeatedly, ten times or more. J is TRBJ2-3 and V is TRBV7-2; 9 nucleotides align to TRBD1. The germline V gene has CDR1 SGHTA and CDR2 FQGNSA. J was trimmed by 14 bases and V by 5 bases; bases with no gene match: 14. The CDR3 covers 14 residues. DNA for the CDR3: TGTGCCAGCAGCCCCGGGACAGGGTGGGCGACCCTGTATTTT. Amino acids: CASSPGTGWATLYF.

V is TRBV7-9 and J is TRBJ1-5; D not certain. CDR3 size: 14 residues. The germline CDR1 and CDR2 sequences are SEHNR and FQNEAQ (reference sequence). The V and J ends lost 0 bases and 7 bases respectively, with 10 bases between them. CDR3 nucleotides: TGTGCCAGCAGCTTAGCCCATCTTGGGCAGCCCCAGCATTTT. It codes for CASSLAHLGQPQHF.

The J gene is TRBJ2-3, the V gene TRBV14; tentatively, D is TRBD2 (5 bases). CDR1 is SGHDN and CDR2 is FVKESK in the germline V gene. This CDR3 has 15 residues. Trimming took off 1 base at V and 8 bases at J, with 16 bases between the two ends. The CDR3 DNA follows: TGTGCCAGCAGCCAAGTATTTGGCTCAGCGGCTACGCAGTATTTT. Translated: CASSQVFGSAATQYF.

This clonotype has a single count. The J gene is TRBJ1-1, the V gene TRBV4-1; D is unresolved. With 0 bases removed from V and 3 bases from J, the gap between germline ends came to 11 bases. Germline CDR1 is MGHRA and CDR2 is YSYEKL. The CDR3 consists of 15 residues. The CDR3 bases are TGCGCCAGCAGCCAAGAAATTCGGGGAGACACTGAAGCTTTCTTT. It encodes CASSQEIRGDTEAFF.

V usage is TRBV20-1 and J usage is TRBJ2-2; tentative D call: TRBD1 (5 bases). V was shortened by 0 bases and J by 4 bases, with 9 bases between the two germline ends. Germline V gene data show CDR1 as DFQATT and CDR2 as SNEGSKA (reference sequence). The CDR3 is made up of 14 amino acids. DNA of the CDR3: TGCAGTGCTAGAGATCAACAGGTCACCGGGGAGCTGTTTTTT. As protein: CSARDQQVTGELFF.

There are many counts of this clonotype. This rearrangement joins TRBV5-1 to TRBJ2-3, with D perhaps given as TRBD1 or TRBD2 (5 bases each). V dropped 3 bases and J dropped 4 bases, with 15 bases sitting between them. The CDR3 contains 15 residues. Germline V gives CDR1 SGHRS, CDR2 YFSETQ. DNA for the CDR3: TGCGCCAGCAGCTCCCGGGACCCGAGGGCAGATACGCAGTATTTT. Translation gives CASSSRDPRADTQYF. The full variable domain, in which reference TRBV5-1 and TRBJ2-3 provide the parts outside the CDR3, is KAGVTQTPRYLIKTRGQQVTLSCSPISGHRSVSWYQQTPGQGLQFLFEYFSETQRNKGNFPGRFSGRQFSNSRSEMNVSTLELGDSALYLCASSSRDPRADTQYFGPGTRLTVL.

The gene calls are TRBV20-1 and TRBJ2-5; TRBD2 is a possible D gene (5 bases). V was pared by 0 bases and J by 5 bases, with 13 bases between. Germline CDR1 is DFQATT and CDR2 is SNEGSKA (reference sequence). CDR3 length: 14 residues. Here the CDR3 reads CSARDSGVWETQYF. The CDR3 nucleotides read TGCAGTGCTAGAGATTCCGGGGTATGGGAGACCCAGTACTTC.

This clonotype was recorded a few times. The chain combines TRBV15 with TRBJ1-2; the match to TRBD1 covers 8 bases. The CDR3 is 14 amino acids. Trimming took 3 bases from V and 14 from J; bases not matched to a gene: 14. CDR1 is LNHNV and CDR2 is YYDKDF in the germline V gene (reference sequence). Written as DNA, the CDR3 is TGTGCCACCAGCAGTAGGGGACAGGATTCGTTTAATACCTTC. Translation: CATSSRGQDSFNTF.

This clonotype was picked up a small number of times. The gene calls are TRBV5-1 and TRBJ1-2; 8 nucleotides agree with TRBD1. The CDR3 extends over 15 amino acids. J lost 4 bases, V lost 0 bases, and 5 bases had no gene match. CDR1 is SGHRS and CDR2 is YFSETQ in the germline V gene. The CDR3 spells CASSLDWGQAYGYTF. DNA of the CDR3: TGCGCCAGCAGCTTGGATTGGGGACAGGCCTATGGCTACACCTTC.

This clonotype has only a few counts. This chain joins TRBV20-1 and TRBJ2-5; unclear D gene. With 3 bases removed from V and 7 bases from J, the gap between germline ends came to 15 bases. CDR3 length: 13 amino acids. Looked up from germline, CDR1 is DFQATT and CDR2 is SNEGSKA (reference sequence). The CDR3 DNA reads as TGCAGTGCTAGTTTGATCGCCGTTGGGACCCAGTACTTC. It is translated as CSASLIAVGTQYF.

This sequence joins TRBV4-3 and TRBJ2-2; TRBD1 agrees at 7 bases. In germline, CDR1 is LGHNA, CDR2 YSLEER. This CDR3 comprises 21 residues. J was trimmed by 0 bases and V by 2 bases; bases with no gene match: 18. In DNA, the CDR3 is TGCGCCAGCAGCCAAATGAGACAAGGGGGACAGCGGAACGCGAACACCGGGGAGCTGTTTTTT. It specifies CASSQMRQGGQRNANTGELFF.

The table lists this clonotype with a few counts. The V call is TRBV2, the J call TRBJ2-5; tentatively, D is TRBD1 (6 bases). Germline V gives CDR1 SNHLY, CDR2 FYNNEI. V was pared by 4 bases and J by 4 bases, with 13 bases between. The CDR3 contains 14 residues. The CDR3 DNA follows: TGTGCCAGCAGTGCCCCCCAGGGGATAGAGACCCAGTACTTC. Translated: CASSAPQGIETQYF. The variable domain in full, completed from reference TRBV2 and TRBJ2-5, reads EPEVTQTPSHQVTQMGQEVILRCVPISNHLYFYWYRQILGQKVEFLVSFYNNEISEKSEIFDDQFSVERPDGSNFTLKIRSTKLEDSAMYFCASSAPQGIETQYFGPGTRLLVL.

This clonotype has at least ten counts. The chain carries TRBV12-3 or TRBV12-4 and TRBJ2-2, with unresolved D. The length of the CDR3 is 12 residues. V gave up 6 bases and J gave up 3 bases, with 5 bases separating them. CDR3 coding DNA: TGTGCCAGCAGCTATTACACCGGGGAGCTGTTTTTT. Translating gives CASSYYTGELFF.

The CDR3 sequence: CASSLRFSGSTDTQYF. The CDR3, as DNA: TGTGCCAGCAGCTTGAGATTTAGCGGGAGCACAGATACGCAGTATTTT. J is TRBJ2-3 and V is TRBV11-3; 7 bases agree with TRBD2. Germline trimming cut 3 bases from V and 0 bases from J; bases unmatched to any gene: 6. CDR1 and CDR2 (germline): SGHNT, YENEEA. The CDR3 covers 16 residues. Full variable domain (missing parts from reference TRBV11-3 and TRBJ2-3): EAGVVQSPRYKIIEKKQPVAFWCNPISGHNTLYWYLQNLGQGPELLIRYENEEAVDDSQLPKDRFSAERLKGVDSTLKIQPAELGDSAVYLCASSLRFSGSTDTQYFGPGTRLTVL.

Remarks on this clonotype: At one of its ends the junction is not consistent with the germline gene, which may arise from a read error. The chain's CDR3 is CASSQSGTPQETQYF. CDR3 DNA: TGTGCTAGCAGCCAGTCCGGGACGCCCCAAGAGACCCAGTACTTC. This chain connects TRBV7-7 to TRBJ2-5, with D perhaps being TRBD1 or TRBD2 (5 bases each). The germline gives CDR1 SSHAT, CDR2 FNYEAQ (reference sequence). The CDR3 length is 15 residues.

This clonotype was seen ten or more times. V gene TRBV5-1 combines with J gene TRBJ2-5; 9 bases align to TRBD2. CDR1 and CDR2 (germline): SGHRS, YFSETQ. The CDR3 is 16 amino acids. Trimming cost V 4 bases and J 3 bases; bases outside gene matches: 10. CDR3 nucleotide sequence: TGCGCCAGCAGCCGAATCTCTAGCGGGATGGAAGAGACCCAGTACTTC. Protein sequence: CASSRISSGMEETQYF.

In this sample, this clonotype turned up once. A single base separates this from a much larger clone, so it may be a read error. The gene calls are TRBV12-3 or TRBV12-4 and TRBJ2-7, with D unresolved. V lost 5 bases and J lost 7, with 15 bases in between. The CDR3 runs 13 residues. The chain's CDR3 is CASSPGVEGEQYF. CDR3 sequence (DNA): TGTGCCAGCAGTCCCGGTGTCGAAGGGGAGCAGTACTTC.

The gene calls are TRBV7-3 and TRBJ2-3; 14 positions agree with TRBD2. Looked up from germline, CDR1 is SGHTA and CDR2 is FQGTGA. The CDR3 is 17 residues long. V shed 4 bases and J 5 bases; nucleotides not matched to a gene: 8. In DNA form, the CDR3 reads TGTGCCAGCAGCTACGGGACTAGCGGGGGCCCGGGAGATACGCAGTATTTT. Protein product: CASSYGTSGGPGDTQYF.